A selection of T cell receptor beta chains follows, all from one sample in a study of CD8 T cells in ankylosing spondylitis. Each CDR3 protein is one row after TCRdb ran MiXCR on the 5' RACE reads. The table has some 250,000 distinct CDR3 sequences, approximately 12% seen once. The sequencing input was blood, either unsorted or a sorted T cell fraction (not recorded which). These receptors originate from a male donor with ankylosing spondylitis or in good health (not recorded which). The CDR3 runs from the conserved cysteine through the conserved F or W. A D gene is named only where the DNA matches it firmly. A row's size may be missing; if present it is once, few, many or a size class.

cdr3_nt,cdr3_aa,j_call,clone_size,v_call,d_call
TGTGCCAGCAGCGTCCGACTCTCCTACAATGAGCAGTTCTTC,CASSVRLSYNEQFF,TRBJ2-1,-,TRBV9,-
TGTGCCAGCAGCTTCCAGACAGGGGGCATGGAGACCCAGTACTTC,CASSFQTGGMETQYF,TRBJ2-5,few,TRBV7-9,TRBD1
TGCGCCAGCAGAAGGGAAGCTGGCCTAGATACGCAGTATTTT,CASRREAGLDTQYF,TRBJ2-3,many,TRBV5-1,-
TGCGCCAGCAGCTCTCTGACAGAGAACACTGAAGCTTTCTTT,CASSSLTENTEAFF,TRBJ1-1,many,TRBV5-1,-
TGTGCCAGCAGTTCCCAGGGGACCAGCACAGATACGCAGTATTTT,CASSSQGTSTDTQYF,TRBJ2-3,many,TRBV12-3/TRBV12-4,-
TGTGCCAGCAGCGTATCTTTCCGTGCGTTTTATTCGCCCTATGGCTACACCTTC,CASSVSFRAFYSPYGYTF,TRBJ1-2,-,TRBV9,-
TGCAGTGCTAGCAGAGGGCAGGAGGGCTACACCTTC,CSASRGQEGYTF,TRBJ1-2,few,TRBV20-1,-
TGTGCCAGCACCTCCTCGGCTTATGGGGAGCTGTTTTTT,CASTSSAYGELFF,TRBJ2-2,many,TRBV12-3/TRBV12-4,-
TGCGCCAGCAGCTTGGGAATCTCCTACGAGCAGTACTTC,CASSLGISYEQYF,TRBJ2-7,many,TRBV5-1,-
TGCAGTGCTAGACTAGCGGCCACAGATACGCAGTATTTT,CSARLAATDTQYF,TRBJ2-3,-,TRBV20-1,TRBD2
TGCAGTGCTAGCCGTCTCTATAGCAATCAGCCCCAGCATTTT,CSASRLYSNQPQHF,TRBJ1-5,many,TRBV20-1,-
TGCGCCAGCAGCTTGGATGGGGCTAGCGGGAGGAGTACGCAGTATTTT,CASSLDGASGRSTQYF,TRBJ2-3,many,TRBV5-1,TRBD2
TGTGCCAGCAGCTTTGGCAGCGACCAAGAGACCCAGTACTTC,CASSFGSDQETQYF,TRBJ2-5,many,TRBV5-6,-
TGCGCCAGCAGCAACGGGGACAGGGGGGAAGAAGGCTACACCTTC,CASSNGDRGEEGYTF,TRBJ1-2,many,TRBV5-1,TRBD1
TGTGCCAGCGCTGATAATACGCAGTATTTT,CASADNTQYF,TRBJ2-3,-,TRBV28,-
TGTGCCACCAGTTTTTCAGCTACCTCCTACGAGCAGTACTTC,CATSFSATSYEQYF,TRBJ2-7,many,TRBV15,-
TGTGCCACCAGCCCGGGGAACACCAACTATGGCTACACCTTC,CATSPGNTNYGYTF,TRBJ1-2,many,TRBV15,-
TGTGCCAGCAGCTCTTGGACAGGGGATCAGCCCCAGCATTTT,CASSSWTGDQPQHF,TRBJ1-5,-,TRBV7-9,TRBD1
TGTGCCAGCAGCTTCTCTAGCGGGAGTACCTACGAGCAGTACTTC,CASSFSSGSTYEQYF,TRBJ2-7,many,TRBV7-8,TRBD2
TGCAGTGCAAAGCCCTTCTCGCAGGACTATGGCTACACCTTC,CSAKPFSQDYGYTF,TRBJ1-2,many,TRBV20-1,-
TGTGCCAGCAGCGGATTGGCAGGGTTGAACACTGAAGCCTTATTT,CASSGLAGLNTEALF,TRBJ1-1,-,TRBV5-5,-
TGTGCCAGCAGCCTAAGCGGGACTAGCGGGCCCAATGAGCAGTTCTTC,CASSLSGTSGPNEQFF,TRBJ2-1,many,TRBV3-1,TRBD2
TGCAGCGTTGAAGATCTAGGCCACCTGGCCAACGTCCTGACTTTC,CSVEDLGHLANVLTF,TRBJ2-6,many,TRBV29-1,-
TGTGCCAGCAGCAGACAGTACGAGCAGTACTTC,CASSRQYEQYF,TRBJ2-7,-,TRBV25-1,-
TGCGCCAGCAGCTTGGCCTTAACCCCCGGGACAGGGGAAGAGACCCAGTACTTC,CASSLALTPGTGEETQYF,TRBJ2-5,-,TRBV5-1,TRBD1
TGCGCCAGCAGCTTGGGGGAGTCCGACAGGGGCCACGAGCAGTACTTC,CASSLGESDRGHEQYF,TRBJ2-7,many,TRBV5-1,TRBD1
TGCAGCGTTTCGGACGGGAACACTGAAGCTTTCTTT,CSVSDGNTEAFF,TRBJ1-1,-,TRBV29-1,-
TGCAGCGTTGCAGCGAACAGGCACAATGAGCAGTTCTTC,CSVAANRHNEQFF,TRBJ2-1,many,TRBV29-1,-
TGCAGTGCTCGAGCCCTAACCGGGACTAGCGGTCTAGGACCGGTCTTC,CSARALTGTSGLGPVF,TRBJ2-1,many,TRBV20-1,TRBD2
TGTGCCAGCAGTTTATTCGGGGAGCTCACTGAAGCTTTCTTT,CASSLFGELTEAFF,TRBJ1-1,many,TRBV28,-
TGTGCCAGCAGTCAAGGATATAGGGGGACAGAAATTAACAATGAGCAGTTCTTC,CASSQGYRGTEINNEQFF,TRBJ2-1,many,TRBV27,TRBD1
TGCAGCTCCCAAGGGAGGGGGAGCACAGATACGCAGTATTTT,CSSQGRGSTDTQYF,TRBJ2-3,many,TRBV29-1,-